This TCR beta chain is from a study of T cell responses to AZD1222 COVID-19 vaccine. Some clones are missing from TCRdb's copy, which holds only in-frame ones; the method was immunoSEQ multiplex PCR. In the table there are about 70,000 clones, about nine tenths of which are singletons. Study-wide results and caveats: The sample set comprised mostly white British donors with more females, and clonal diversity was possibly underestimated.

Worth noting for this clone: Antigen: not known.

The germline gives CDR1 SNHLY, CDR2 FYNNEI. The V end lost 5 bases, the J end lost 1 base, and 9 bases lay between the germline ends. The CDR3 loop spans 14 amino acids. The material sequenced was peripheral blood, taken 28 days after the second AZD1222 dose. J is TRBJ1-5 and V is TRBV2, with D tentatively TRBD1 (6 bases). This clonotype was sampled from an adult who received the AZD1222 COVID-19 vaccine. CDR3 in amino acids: CASSFTGSNQPQHF. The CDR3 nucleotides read TGTGCCAGCAGTTTCACAGGGAGCAATCAGCCCCAGCATTTT.